This T cell receptor (beta chain) is drawn from a study of T-cell reconstitution after alpha-beta-depleted transplantation in children. Unique molecular identifiers featured in how the TCRbeta library was prepared. TCRdb re-called the PCR reads through MiXCR, storing one row per CDR3 protein. The sample lists about 360,000 distinct CDR3 sequences, 13% occurring once. This sequence was found in a human donor who donated a stem cell graft to a child with Fanconi anemia. This sample comprised PBMCs, obtained from the stem cell graft.

The CDR3 sequence: CASMWQNTEAFF. CDR3 DNA sequence: TGTGCCAGCATGTGGCAGAACACTGAAGCTTTCTTT. This chain links TRBV7-9 with TRBJ1-1; D remains unclear. Trimming shortened V by 7 bases and J by 1 base, and 7 bases separated the two germline ends. This CDR3 has 12 amino acids. The germline CDR1 and CDR2 sequences are SEHNR and FQNEAQ (reference sequence).